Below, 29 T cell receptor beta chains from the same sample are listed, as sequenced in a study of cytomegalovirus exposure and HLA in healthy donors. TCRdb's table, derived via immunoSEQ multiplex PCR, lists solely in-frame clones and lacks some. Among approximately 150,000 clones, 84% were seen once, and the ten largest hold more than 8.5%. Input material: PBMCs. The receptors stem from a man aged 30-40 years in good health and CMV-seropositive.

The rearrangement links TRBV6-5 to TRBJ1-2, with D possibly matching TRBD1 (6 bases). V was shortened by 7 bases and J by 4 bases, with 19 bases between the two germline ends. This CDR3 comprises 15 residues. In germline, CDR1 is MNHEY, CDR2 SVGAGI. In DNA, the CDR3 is TGTGCCAGCAAAAAGGACCGGGACACCTCCTATGGCTACACCTTC. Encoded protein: CASKKDRDTSYGYTF.

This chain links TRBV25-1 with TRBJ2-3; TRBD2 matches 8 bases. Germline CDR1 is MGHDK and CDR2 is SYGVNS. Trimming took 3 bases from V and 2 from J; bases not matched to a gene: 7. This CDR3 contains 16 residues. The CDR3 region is CASSDSGAPSTDTQYF. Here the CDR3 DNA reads TGTGCCAGCAGTGATAGCGGGGCGCCCTCCACAGATACGCAGTATTTT. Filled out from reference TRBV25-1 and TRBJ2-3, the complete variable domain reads EADIYQTPRYLVIGTGKKITLECSQTMGHDKMYWYQQDPGMELHLIHYSYGVNSTEKGDLSSESTVSRIRTEHFPLTLESARPSHTSQYLCASSDSGAPSTDTQYFGPGTRLTVL.

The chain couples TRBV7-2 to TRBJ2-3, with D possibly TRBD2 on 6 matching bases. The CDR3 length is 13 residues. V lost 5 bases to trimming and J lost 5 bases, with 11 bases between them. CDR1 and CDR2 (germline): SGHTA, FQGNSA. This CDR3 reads CASSPTREDTQYF. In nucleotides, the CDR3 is TGTGCCAGCAGCCCCACGCGGGAAGATACGCAGTATTTT.

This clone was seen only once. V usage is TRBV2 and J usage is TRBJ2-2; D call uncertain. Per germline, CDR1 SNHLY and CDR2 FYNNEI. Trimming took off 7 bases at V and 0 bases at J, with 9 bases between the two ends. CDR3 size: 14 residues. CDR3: CASTRSPNTGELFF. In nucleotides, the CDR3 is TGTGCCAGCACTAGGAGCCCGAACACCGGGGAGCTGTTTTTT.

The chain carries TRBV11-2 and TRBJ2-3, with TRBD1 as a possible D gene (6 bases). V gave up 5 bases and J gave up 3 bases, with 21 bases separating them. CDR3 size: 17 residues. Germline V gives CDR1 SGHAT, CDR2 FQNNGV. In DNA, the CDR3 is TGTGCCAGCAGCCCCGAGTTTACCGGGACATATACAGATACGCAGTATTTT. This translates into CASSPEFTGTYTDTQYF.

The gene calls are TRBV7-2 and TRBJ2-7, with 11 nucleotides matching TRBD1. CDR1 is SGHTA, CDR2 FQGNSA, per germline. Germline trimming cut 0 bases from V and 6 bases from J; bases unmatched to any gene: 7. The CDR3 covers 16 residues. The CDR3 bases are TGTGCCAGCAGCTTAGCGTCGGGACAGGGGGGAGGCGAGCAGTACTTC. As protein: CASSLASGQGGGEQYF.

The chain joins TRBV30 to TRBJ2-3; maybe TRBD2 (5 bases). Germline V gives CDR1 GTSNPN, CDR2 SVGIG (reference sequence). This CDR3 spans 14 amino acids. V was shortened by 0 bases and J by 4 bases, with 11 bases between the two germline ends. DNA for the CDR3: TGTGCCTGGAGTGTACGGCGGGTGGCAGATACGCAGTATTTT. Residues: CAWSVRRVADTQYF.

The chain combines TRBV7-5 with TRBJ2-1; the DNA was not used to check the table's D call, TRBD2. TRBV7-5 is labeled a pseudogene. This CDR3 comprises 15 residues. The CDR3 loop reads CVRSQLAGGLNEQFF. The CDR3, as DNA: TGTGTCAGAAGCCAACTAGCGGGGGGCCTTAATGAGCAGTTCTTC.

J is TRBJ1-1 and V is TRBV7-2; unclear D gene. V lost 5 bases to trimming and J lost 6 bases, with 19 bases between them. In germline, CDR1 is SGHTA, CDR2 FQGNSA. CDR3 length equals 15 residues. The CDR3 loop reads CASSPDRGGRSEAFF. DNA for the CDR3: TGTGCCAGCAGCCCCGACCGGGGAGGTCGGTCTGAAGCTTTCTTT.

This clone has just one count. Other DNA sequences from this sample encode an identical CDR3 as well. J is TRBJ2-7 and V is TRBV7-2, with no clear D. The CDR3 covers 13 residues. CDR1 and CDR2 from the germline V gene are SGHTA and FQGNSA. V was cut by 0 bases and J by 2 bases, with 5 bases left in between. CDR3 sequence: CASSLARTYEQYF. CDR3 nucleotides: TGTGCCAGCAGCTTAGCCCGTACCTACGAGCAGTACTTC. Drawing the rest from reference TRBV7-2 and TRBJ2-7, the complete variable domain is GAGVSQSPSNKVTEKGKDVELRCDPISGHTALYWYRQSLGQGLEFLIYFQGNSAPDKSGLPSDRFSAERTGGSVSTLTIQRTQQEDSAVYLCASSLARTYEQYFGPGTRLTVT.

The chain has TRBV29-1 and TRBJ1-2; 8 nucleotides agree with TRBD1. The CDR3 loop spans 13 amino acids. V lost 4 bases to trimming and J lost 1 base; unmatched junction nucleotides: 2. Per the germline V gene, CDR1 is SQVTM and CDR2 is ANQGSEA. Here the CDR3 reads CSVGDRSNYGYTF. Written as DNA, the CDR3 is TGCAGCGTTGGGGACAGGAGTAACTATGGCTACACCTTC.

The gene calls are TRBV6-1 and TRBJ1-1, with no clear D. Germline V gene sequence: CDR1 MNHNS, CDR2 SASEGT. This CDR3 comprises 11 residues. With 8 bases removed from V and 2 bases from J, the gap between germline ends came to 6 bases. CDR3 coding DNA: TGTGCCAGCCAGATTAACACTGAAGCTTTCTTT. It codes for CASQINTEAFF.

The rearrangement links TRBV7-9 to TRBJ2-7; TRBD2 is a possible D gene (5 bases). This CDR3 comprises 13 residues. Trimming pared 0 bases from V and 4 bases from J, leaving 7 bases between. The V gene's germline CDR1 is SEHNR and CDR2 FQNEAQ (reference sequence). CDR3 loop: CASSLAGRYEQYF. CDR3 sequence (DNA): TGTGCCAGCAGCTTAGCGGGGAGATACGAGCAGTACTTC. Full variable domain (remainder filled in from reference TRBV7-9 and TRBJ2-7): DTGVSQNPRHKITKRGQNVTFRCDPISEHNRLYWYRQTLGQGPEFLTYFQNEAQLEKSRLLSDRFSAERPKGSFSTLEIQRTEQGDSAMYLCASSLAGRYEQYFGPGTRLTVT.

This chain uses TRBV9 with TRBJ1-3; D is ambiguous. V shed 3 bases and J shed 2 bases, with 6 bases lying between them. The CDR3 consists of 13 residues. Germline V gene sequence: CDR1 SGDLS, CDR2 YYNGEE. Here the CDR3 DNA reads TGTGCCAGCAGCGGGGGAGCTGGAAACACCATATATTTT. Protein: CASSGGAGNTIYF.

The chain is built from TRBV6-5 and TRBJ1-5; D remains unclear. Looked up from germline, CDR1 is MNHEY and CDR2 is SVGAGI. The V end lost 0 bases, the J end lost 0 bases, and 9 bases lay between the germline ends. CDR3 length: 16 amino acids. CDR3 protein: CASSYSSGDSNQPQHF. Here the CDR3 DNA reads TGTGCCAGCAGTTACTCTTCCGGGGATAGCAATCAGCCCCAGCATTTT.

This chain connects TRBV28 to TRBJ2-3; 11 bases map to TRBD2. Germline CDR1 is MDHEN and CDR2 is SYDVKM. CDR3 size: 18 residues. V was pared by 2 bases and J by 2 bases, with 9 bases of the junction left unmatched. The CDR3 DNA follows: TGTGCCAGCAGTTTAGCTTCTAGCGGGGGGCTATTCACAGATACGCAGTATTTT. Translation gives CASSLASSGGLFTDTQYF.

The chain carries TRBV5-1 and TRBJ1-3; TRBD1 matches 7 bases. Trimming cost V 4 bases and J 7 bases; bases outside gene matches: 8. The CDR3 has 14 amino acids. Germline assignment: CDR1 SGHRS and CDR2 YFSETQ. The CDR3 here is CASSPGGLMNTIYF. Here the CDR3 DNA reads TGCGCCAGCAGCCCAGGGGGGCTTATGAACACCATATATTTT.

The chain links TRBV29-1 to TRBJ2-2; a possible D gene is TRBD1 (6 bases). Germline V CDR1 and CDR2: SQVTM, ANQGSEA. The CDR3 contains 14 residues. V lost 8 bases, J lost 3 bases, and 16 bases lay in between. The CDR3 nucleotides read TGCAGCATGATACAGGGTAGGGACACCGGGGAGCTGTTTTTT. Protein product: CSMIQGRDTGELFF.

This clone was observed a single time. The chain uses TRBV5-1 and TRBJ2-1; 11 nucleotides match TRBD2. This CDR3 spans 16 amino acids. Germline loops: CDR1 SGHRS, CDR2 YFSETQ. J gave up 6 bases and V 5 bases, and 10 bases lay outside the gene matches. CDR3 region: CASSDSGRASINEQFF. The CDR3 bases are TGCGCCAGCAGTGATAGCGGGAGGGCCAGTATCAATGAGCAGTTCTTC.

This chain's CDR3 is CASSSRGIQETQYF. The CDR3 region has the DNA TGTGCCAGCAGCTCCCGGGGGATACAAGAGACCCAGTACTTC. The chain employs TRBV7-2 and TRBJ2-5; D is perhaps TRBD2 (6 bases). Germline loops: CDR1 SGHTA, CDR2 FQGNSA. V lost 4 bases, J lost 2 bases, and 11 bases lay in between. The CDR3 is made up of 14 amino acids.

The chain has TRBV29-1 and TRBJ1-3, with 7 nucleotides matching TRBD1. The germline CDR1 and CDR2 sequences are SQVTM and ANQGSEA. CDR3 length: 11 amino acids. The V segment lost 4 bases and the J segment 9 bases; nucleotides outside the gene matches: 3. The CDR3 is CSVAGGGTIYF. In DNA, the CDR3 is TGCAGCGTTGCAGGGGGAGGCACCATATATTTT.

The CDR3: CASEGGTGEEKLFF. In DNA form, the CDR3 reads TGTGCCAGCGAGGGAGGAACAGGAGAGGAAAAACTGTTTTTT. The chain employs TRBV2 and TRBJ1-4; a possible D gene is TRBD1 (5 bases). The CDR3 covers 14 residues. With 8 bases removed from V and 8 bases from J, the gap between germline ends came to 18 bases. Looked up from germline, CDR1 is SNHLY and CDR2 is FYNNEI.

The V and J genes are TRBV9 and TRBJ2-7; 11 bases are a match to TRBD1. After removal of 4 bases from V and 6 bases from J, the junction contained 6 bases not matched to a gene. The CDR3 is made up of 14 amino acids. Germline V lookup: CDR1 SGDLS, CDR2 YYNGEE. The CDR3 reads CASSPRDRGSEQYF. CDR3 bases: TGTGCCAGCAGCCCCCGGGACAGGGGGAGCGAGCAGTACTTC.

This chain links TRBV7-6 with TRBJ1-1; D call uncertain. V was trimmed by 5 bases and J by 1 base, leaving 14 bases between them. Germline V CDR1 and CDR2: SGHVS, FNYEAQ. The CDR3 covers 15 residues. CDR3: CASSPGLLSNTEAFF. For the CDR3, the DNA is TGTGCCAGCAGCCCCGGACTGCTATCGAACACTGAAGCTTTCTTT.

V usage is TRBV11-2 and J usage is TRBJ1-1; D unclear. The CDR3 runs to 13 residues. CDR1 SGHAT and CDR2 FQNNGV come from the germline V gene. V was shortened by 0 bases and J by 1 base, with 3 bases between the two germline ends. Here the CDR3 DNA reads TGTGCCAGCAGCTTAGACCGGAACACTGAAGCTTTCTTT. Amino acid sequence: CASSLDRNTEAFF.

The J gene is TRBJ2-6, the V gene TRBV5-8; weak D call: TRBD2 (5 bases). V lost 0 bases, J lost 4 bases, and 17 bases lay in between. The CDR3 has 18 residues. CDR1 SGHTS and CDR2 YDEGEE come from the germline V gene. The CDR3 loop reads CASSLVGMRGRGANVLTF. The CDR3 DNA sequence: TGTGCCAGCAGCTTGGTTGGTATGCGAGGGAGAGGGGCCAACGTCCTGACTTTC.

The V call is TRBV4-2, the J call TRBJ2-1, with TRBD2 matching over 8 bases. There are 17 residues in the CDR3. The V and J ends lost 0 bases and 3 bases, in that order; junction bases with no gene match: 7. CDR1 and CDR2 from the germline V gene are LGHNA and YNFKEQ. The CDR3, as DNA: TGTGCCAGCAGCCAAGATTGGCTAGCGGGTGACTACAATGAGCAGTTCTTC. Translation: CASSQDWLAGDYNEQFF.

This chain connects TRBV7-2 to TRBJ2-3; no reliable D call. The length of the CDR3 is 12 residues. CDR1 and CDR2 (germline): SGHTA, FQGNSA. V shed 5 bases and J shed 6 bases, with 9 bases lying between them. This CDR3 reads CASSLIRDTQYF. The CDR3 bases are TGTGCCAGCAGCCTTATTCGGGATACGCAGTATTTT. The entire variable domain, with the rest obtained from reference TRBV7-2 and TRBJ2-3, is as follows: GAGVSQSPSNKVTEKGKDVELRCDPISGHTALYWYRQSLGQGLEFLIYFQGNSAPDKSGLPSDRFSAERTGGSVSTLTIQRTQQEDSAVYLCASSLIRDTQYFGPGTRLTVL.

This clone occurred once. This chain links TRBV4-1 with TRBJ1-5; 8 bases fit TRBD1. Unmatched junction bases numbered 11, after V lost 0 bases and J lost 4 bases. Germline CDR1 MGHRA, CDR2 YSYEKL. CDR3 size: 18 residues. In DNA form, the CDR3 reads TGCGCCAGCAGCCAAGATTTCCCTTCCTACAGGGGGAATCAGCCCCAGCATTTT. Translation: CASSQDFPSYRGNQPQHF.